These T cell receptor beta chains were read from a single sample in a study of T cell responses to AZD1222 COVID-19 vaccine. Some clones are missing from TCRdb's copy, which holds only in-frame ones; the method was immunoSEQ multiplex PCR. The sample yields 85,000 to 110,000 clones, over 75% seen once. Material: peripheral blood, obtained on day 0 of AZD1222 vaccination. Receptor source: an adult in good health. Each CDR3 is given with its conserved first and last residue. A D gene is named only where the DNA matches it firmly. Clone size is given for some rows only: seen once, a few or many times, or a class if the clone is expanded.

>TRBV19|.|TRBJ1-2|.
TGTGCCAGTAGTAGTGGCAGCGGGGCTAACTATGGCTACACCTTC
CASSSGSGANYGYTF
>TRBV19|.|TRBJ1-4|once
TGTGCCAGTAGTAGGGGGTCTAATGAAAAACTGTTTTTT
CASSRGSNEKLFF
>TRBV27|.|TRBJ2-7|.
TGTGCCAGCAGTCGGGACTTCAACGAGCAGTACTTC
CASSRDFNEQYF
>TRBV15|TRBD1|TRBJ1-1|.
TGTGCCACCTCCTCCGGTGTAAGGGGGCCATGGTCGGGGAACACTGAAGCTTTCTTT
CATSSGVRGPWSGNTEAFF
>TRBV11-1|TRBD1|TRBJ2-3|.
TGTGCCAGCAGACCGGACAGGCTATACACAGATACGCAGTATTTT
CASRPDRLYTDTQYF
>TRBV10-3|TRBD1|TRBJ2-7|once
TGTGCCATCAGGCCGGGACAGGGGATAAGCGAGCAGTACTTC
CAIRPGQGISEQYF
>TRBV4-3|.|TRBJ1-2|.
TGCGCCAGCAGCCAAGAAACCGATTACTATGGCTACACCTTC
CASSQETDYYGYTF
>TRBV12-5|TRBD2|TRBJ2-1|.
TGTGCTAGTGGTCCACCGACTAGCGGGAGTTACAATGAGCAGTTCTTC
CASGPPTSGSYNEQFF
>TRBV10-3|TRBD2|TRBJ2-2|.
TGTGCCATCAGGACGTCGACTAGCGGGGGGAACACCGGGGAGCTGTTTTTT
CAIRTSTSGGNTGELFF
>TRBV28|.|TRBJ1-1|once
TGTGCCAGCTCCCCTGGGGGACTCCGGGGAAGTGAAGCTTTCTTT
CASSPGGLRGSEAFF
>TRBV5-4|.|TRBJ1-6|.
TGTGCCAGTACTTCCGGCCCCTCCTATAATTCACCCCTCCACTTT
CASTSGPSYNSPLHF
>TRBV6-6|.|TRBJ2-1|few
TGTGCCAGCCGGGGAGACTACAATGAGCAGTTCTTC
CASRGDYNEQFF
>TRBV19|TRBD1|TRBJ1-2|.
TGTGCCAGTAGTGGAGTAGGGACAGGGTATGGCTACACCTTC
CASSGVGTGYGYTF
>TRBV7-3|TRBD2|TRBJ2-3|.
TGTGCCAGCAGCTCCCAAGGGACTAGCGGGGGGGTACGCACAGATACGCAGTATTTT
CASSSQGTSGGVRTDTQYF
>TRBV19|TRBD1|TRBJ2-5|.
TGTGCCAGTAACACAGGGGGTAAGATCGAGACCCAGTACTTC
CASNTGGKIETQYF
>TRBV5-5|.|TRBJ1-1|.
TGTGCCAGCAGCCCTAGGACGGGCTTGGCTATGAACACTGAAGCTTTCTTT
CASSPRTGLAMNTEAFF
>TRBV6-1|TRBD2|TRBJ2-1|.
TGTGCCAGCAGTGAATATCCTAGCGGGGGGTTCGAGCAGTTCTTC
CASSEYPSGGFEQFF
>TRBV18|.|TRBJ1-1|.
TGTGCCAGCTCACCAGCTCTAGGTGGCGGTGAAGCTTTCTTT
CASSPALGGGEAFF
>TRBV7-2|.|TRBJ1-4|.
TGTGCCAGCAGCTTATCAGGGGCGGCTAATGAAAAACTGTTTTTT
CASSLSGAANEKLFF
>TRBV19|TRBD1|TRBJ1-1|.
TGTGCCAGTAGATCGGACAGGGGCGCTGAAGCTTTCTTT
CASRSDRGAEAFF
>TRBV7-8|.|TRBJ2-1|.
TGTGCCACCACCAAGAGGGTGGTATCCCCATACAATGAGCAGTTCTTC
CATTKRVVSPYNEQFF
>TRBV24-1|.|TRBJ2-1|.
TGTGCCACCAGTGACACCTACGGACTCTCCAGCTCCTACAATGAGCAGTTCTTC
CATSDTYGLSSSYNEQFF
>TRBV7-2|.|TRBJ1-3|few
TGTGCCAGCAGTCGCCCAGGGACCAACTCTGGAAACACCATATATTTT
CASSRPGTNSGNTIYF
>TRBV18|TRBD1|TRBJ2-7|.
TGTGCCAGCTCACCACGAGGGGGCGCCGAGCAGTACTTC
CASSPRGGAEQYF
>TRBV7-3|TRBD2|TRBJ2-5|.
TGTGCCAGCAGCCCGCGGACTAGCGGGGGGGAAGAGACCCAGTACTTC
CASSPRTSGGEETQYF
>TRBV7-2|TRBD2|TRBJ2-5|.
TGTGCCAGCAGCCCAGTACTAGCGGGAAGGGAGACCCAGTACTTC
CASSPVLAGRETQYF
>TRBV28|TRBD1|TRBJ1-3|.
TGTGCCAGCAGTCCTTCGGACAGGGCCTCTGGAAACACCATATATTTT
CASSPSDRASGNTIYF
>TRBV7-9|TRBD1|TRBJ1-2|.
TGTGCCAGCACCCCGGCAGGGGGCGCCTTCTATGGCTACACCTTC
CASTPAGGAFYGYTF
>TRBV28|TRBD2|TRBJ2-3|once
TGTGCCACCGGAAGGGAGGGCTCGGATACGCAGTATTTT
CATGREGSDTQYF
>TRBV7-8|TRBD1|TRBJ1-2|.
TGTGCCAGCAGCTTTTGGACACAGGGGATCAGTGGCTACACCTTC
CASSFWTQGISGYTF
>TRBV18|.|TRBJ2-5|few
TGTGCCAGCTCGCTACAGATCACGGAGACCCAGTACTTC
CASSLQITETQYF
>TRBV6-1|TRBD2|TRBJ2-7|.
TGTGCCAGCAGTGACGGGGGGGCAGTCCCCTACGAGCAGTACTTC
CASSDGGAVPYEQYF
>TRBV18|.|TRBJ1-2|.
TGTGCCAGCTCACCAAGCGTGAGTGGCTACACCTTC
CASSPSVSGYTF
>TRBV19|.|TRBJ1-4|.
TGTGCCAGTAGAGCAGGTCGTAGTGAAAAACTGTTTTTT
CASRAGRSEKLFF
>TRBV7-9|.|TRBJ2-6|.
TGTGCCAACGACCCCTCTGGGGCCAACGTCCTGACTTTC
CANDPSGANVLTF
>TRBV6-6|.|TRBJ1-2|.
TGTGCCAGCACAACGTCGGGAGGCGACTATGGCTACACCTTC
CASTTSGGDYGYTF
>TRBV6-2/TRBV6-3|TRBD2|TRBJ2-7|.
TGTGCCAGCAGCTCCCGACTAGCGGGGCTCTACGAGCAGTACTTC
CASSSRLAGLYEQYF
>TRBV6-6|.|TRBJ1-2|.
TGTGCCAGCACCGAGACAGGTCACTATGGCTACACCTTC
CASTETGHYGYTF
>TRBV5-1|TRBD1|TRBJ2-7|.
TGCGCCAGCAGCTTGGGACAGGGGCGTAACGAGCAGTACTTC
CASSLGQGRNEQYF
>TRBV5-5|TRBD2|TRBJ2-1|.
TGTGCCAGCAGCTTAGGGGCCGGCGCGGGAGATGAGCAGTTCTTC
CASSLGAGAGDEQFF
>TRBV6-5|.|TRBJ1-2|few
TGTGCCAGTTCGCCTGGCATGGGGATAGGTGGCTACACCTTC
CASSPGMGIGGYTF